A single sample is the source of the 21 T cell receptor beta chains below, sequenced in a study of blood T cell repertoires in COVID-19. Clones were sequenced by immunoSEQ multiplex PCR, and TCRdb holds only the in-frame ones, with some missing. The table lists around 140,000 clones, under 90% of them singletons, with roughly 9.1% in the top ten. Sequencing input: peripheral blood. These receptors were obtained from a woman aged 60-75 years with active or convalescent COVID-19.

This clone was observed at least ten times. The chain has TRBV28 and TRBJ1-1; D is unresolved. Per germline, CDR1 MDHEN and CDR2 SYDVKM. V was pared by 5 bases and J by 1 base, with 14 bases between. The CDR3 consists of 15 residues. For the CDR3, the DNA is TGTGCCAGCAGTCCTGGCGGGAACCGGAACACTGAAGCTTTCTTT. Protein: CASSPGGNRNTEAFF.

This clone was recorded at least ten times. J is TRBJ1-1 and V is TRBV2; TRBD1 aligns across 7 bases. With V trimmed by 2 bases and J by 0 bases, 6 bases remained unmatched. In germline, CDR1 is SNHLY, CDR2 FYNNEI. The CDR3 is 16 residues long. DNA for the CDR3: TGTGCCAGCAGTGAATACGGGACAGCCATGAACACTGAAGCTTTCTTT. As protein: CASSEYGTAMNTEAFF.

The chain employs TRBV24-1 and TRBJ2-1; a possible D gene is TRBD2 (6 bases). CDR1 KGHDR and CDR2 SFDVKD come from the germline V gene. The CDR3 covers 15 residues. Trimming shortened V by 5 bases and J by 8 bases, and 18 bases separated the two germline ends. The CDR3 DNA sequence: TGTGCCACCAGTGCCCCCGGGACTCTCGGCGATGAGCAGTTCTTC. It translates to CATSAPGTLGDEQFF.

This chain links TRBV19 with TRBJ2-7, with D hard to call. Germline CDR1 reads LNHDA; CDR2 reads SQIVND (reference sequence). The CDR3 contains 15 residues. V was clipped by 3 bases and J by 1 base, with 13 bases between them. DNA for the CDR3: TGTGCCAGTAGTATCACCGGGTTTACTTCCTACGAGCAGTACTTC. Protein sequence: CASSITGFTSYEQYF.

The V and J genes are TRBV2 and TRBJ2-7; 16 positions agree with TRBD2. Germline V gene sequence: CDR1 SNHLY, CDR2 FYNNEI. This CDR3 has 16 residues. Trimming at V came to 5 bases and at J to 7 bases, leaving 8 bases not matched to a gene. The CDR3: CASSSGTSGGVEEQYV. The CDR3 region has the DNA TGTGCCAGCAGTTCCGGGACTAGCGGGGGGGTAGAAGAGCAGTACGTC.

The rearrangement uses TRBV28 and TRBJ2-1, with 11 bases lining up with TRBD1. V lost 4 bases, J lost 6 bases, and 5 bases stayed unmatched. Per germline, CDR1 MDHEN and CDR2 SYDVKM. CDR3 length: 15 amino acids. CDR3 bases: TGTGCCAGCAGTTCGGGACAGGGGGGTCGCAATGAGCAGTTCTTC. It is translated as CASSSGQGGRNEQFF.

V is TRBV4-1 and J is TRBJ2-5; weak D call: TRBD2 (7 bases). The CDR3 length is 15 residues. Germline values: CDR1 MGHRA, CDR2 YSYEKL. Trimming left V 1 base short and J 5 bases short, with 14 bases between. The CDR3 region has the DNA TGCGCCAGCAGCCAAGCGGGGGGCTCCCGTGAGACCCAGTACTTC. This codes for CASSQAGGSRETQYF.

The chain recombines TRBV7-2 with TRBJ1-4; tentatively, D is TRBD1 (6 bases). V dropped 8 bases and J dropped 7 bases, with 20 bases sitting between them. The germline CDR1 and CDR2 sequences are SGHTA and FQGNSA. The CDR3 has 15 residues. CDR3 residues: CASQLQGGAREKLFF. The CDR3 DNA reads TGTGCCAGCCAGTTACAGGGAGGGGCTCGTGAAAAACTGTTTTTT.

This clone was found once. V and J are TRBV6-6 and TRBJ2-7; 10 nucleotides line up with TRBD2. This CDR3 is 14 amino acids long. CDR1 and CDR2 from the germline V gene are MNHNY and SVGAGI (reference sequence). V was pared by 6 bases and J by 6 bases, with 8 bases of the junction left unmatched. The DNA of the CDR3 is TGTGCCAGCAGCCGCACTAGCGGGAAATCCGAGCAGTACTTC. The encoded protein is CASSRTSGKSEQYF.

The gene calls are TRBV28 and TRBJ1-1, with TRBD1 matching 11 bases. The trim removed 7 bases at V and 0 bases at J, leaving 10 bases unmatched. Germline CDR1 is MDHEN and CDR2 is SYDVKM. The CDR3 runs to 17 residues. The DNA of the CDR3 is TGTGCCAGCACCCAGGACAGGGGGCGCGTCTTGAACACTGAAGCTTTCTTT. Its protein product is CASTQDRGRVLNTEAFF. Using reference TRBV28 and TRBJ1-1 for the parts outside the CDR3, the full variable domain is DVKVTQSSRYLVKRTGEKVFLECVQDMDHENMFWYRQDPGLGLRLIYFSYDVKMKEKGDIPEGYSVSREKKERFSLILESASTNQTSMYLCASTQDRGRVLNTEAFFGQGTRLTVV.

This clone came up a few times. This chain connects TRBV9 to TRBJ1-1; 7 bases are shared with TRBD1. Germline CDR1 reads SGDLS; CDR2 reads YYNGEE. CDR3 size: 14 residues. Unmatched junction bases numbered 6, after V lost 3 bases and J lost 4 bases. CDR3 sequence reads: CASSDRGITTEAFF. As DNA, the CDR3 is TGTGCCAGCAGCGACAGGGGAATTACCACTGAAGCTTTCTTT.

V usage is TRBV29-1 and J usage is TRBJ1-1; tentative D call: TRBD1 (6 bases). This CDR3 is built from 14 residues. V was shortened by 7 bases and J by 7 bases, with 22 bases between the two germline ends. Germline V gives CDR1 SQVTM, CDR2 ANQGSEA. Written as DNA, the CDR3 is TGCAGCGCCCCAACGGACAGCTTAAGGGGTGAAGCTTTCTTT. Translating gives CSAPTDSLRGEAFF.

This chain joins TRBV4-1 and TRBJ2-2; 11 bases are shared with TRBD1. J lost 3 bases, V lost 4 bases, and 7 bases had no gene match. This CDR3 region has 17 residues. The germline CDR1 and CDR2 sequences are MGHRA and YSYEKL. The CDR3 DNA reads TGCGCCAGCAGCCCTATCGGACAGGGGGCGGACACCGGGGAGCTGTTTTTT. It specifies CASSPIGQGADTGELFF.

The chain uses TRBV5-1 and TRBJ1-6, with D tentatively TRBD1 (6 bases). Germline V lookup: CDR1 SGHRS, CDR2 YFSETQ. V lost 4 bases and J 7 bases, leaving 15 bases between the germline ends. The CDR3 totals 15 residues. The CDR3 nucleotides are TGCGCCAGCAGCCTGTCGGACAGTAAAAATTCACCCCTCCACTTT. Its protein product is CASSLSDSKNSPLHF.

This clone came up a few times. The rearrangement joins TRBV7-2 to TRBJ2-7, with a tentative D call TRBD1 (6 bases). With 5 bases removed from V and 6 bases from J, the gap between germline ends came to 14 bases. CDR3 length equals 13 residues. Germline V gives CDR1 SGHTA, CDR2 FQGNSA. CDR3 in amino acids: CASSQITGSEQYF. The CDR3 DNA reads as TGTGCCAGCAGCCAGATCACAGGGTCCGAGCAGTACTTC.

The chain employs TRBV7-2 and TRBJ2-5, with TRBD2 matching 9 bases. The V segment lost 0 bases and the J segment 6 bases; nucleotides outside the gene matches: 11. The CDR3 spans 17 residues. Germline CDR1 and CDR2: SGHTA and FQGNSA. The DNA of the CDR3 is TGTGCCAGCAGCTTAGCGCCGGCGGGAGGGATCGGAAAGACCCAGTACTTC. Translation gives CASSLAPAGGIGKTQYF.

This clone appeared many times. The same CDR3 arises from other DNA sequences in this sample as well. The chain employs TRBV5-1 and TRBJ1-5, with D tentatively TRBD1 (6 bases). The CDR3 is made up of 14 amino acids. The V end lost 0 bases, the J end lost 7 bases, and 11 bases lay between the germline ends. CDR1 is SGHRS, CDR2 YFSETQ, per germline. The DNA of the CDR3 is TGCGCCAGCAGCTTGGGTGGGGGCGGACAGCCCCAGCATTTT. Its translation is CASSLGGGGQPQHF.

The chain employs TRBV7-2 and TRBJ1-1, with D possibly TRBD1 on 6 matching bases. The CDR3 has 15 amino acids. Germline lookup yields CDR1 SGHTA and CDR2 FQGNSA. The V and J ends lost 5 bases and 4 bases respectively, with 17 bases between them. CDR3 nucleotide sequence: TGTGCCAGCAGCCTGCCGAGACAGGTTATCACTGAAGCTTTCTTT. Translation: CASSLPRQVITEAFF.

This chain joins TRBV10-3 and TRBJ1-2; D not resolved. This CDR3 region has 13 residues. The V gene's germline CDR1 is ENHRY and CDR2 SYGVKD. V was shortened by 9 bases and J by 2 bases, with 13 bases between the two germline ends. The CDR3 reads CAMRRDGNYGYTF. DNA for the CDR3: TGTGCCATGAGGAGGGATGGAAACTATGGCTACACCTTC.

This rearrangement joins TRBV3-1 (or the pseudogene TRBV3-2) to TRBJ2-3; D call uncertain. V shed 4 bases and J shed 0 bases, with 8 bases lying between them. The CDR3 spans 14 residues. Germline CDR1 is LGHDT and CDR2 is YNNKEL (reference sequence). CDR3 sequence: CASSPALSTDTQYF. In nucleotides, the CDR3 is TGTGCCAGCAGCCCCGCGCTTAGCACAGATACGCAGTATTTT.

The V gene is TRBV4-2, the J gene TRBJ1-3; no firm D call. Germline V lookup: CDR1 LGHNA, CDR2 YNFKEQ. CDR3 length: 17 amino acids. Trimming left V 0 bases short and J 2 bases short, with 14 bases between. The CDR3 region is CASSQDLSPGTGNTIYF. The CDR3 coding sequence is TGTGCCAGCAGCCAAGACTTGTCCCCGGGAACTGGAAACACCATATATTTT.